This TCR beta chain was sequenced in a study of blood T cell repertoires in COVID-19. During active infection, Seattle patients enrolled and were then monitored through disease. CDR3 length: 15 residues. Trimming took 6 bases from V and 2 from J, leaving 14 bases between them. Germline-derived CDR1 and CDR2 are MNHEY and SVGEGT. Using immunoSEQ multiplex PCR, the repertoire was profiled, and TCRdb retains in-frame clones only, with some absent. The sample includes fewer than 350,000 clones, roughly 90% of them seen just once. This clonotype originated in a woman aged 25 to 39 with COVID-19, enrolled during active disease. The sample taken for sequencing was peripheral blood. The rearrangement links TRBV6-2 or TRBV6-3 to TRBJ1-5; D unresolved. The CDR3 is CASSPPRRGNQPQHF. In DNA, the CDR3 is TGTGCCAGCAGCCCTCCCAGGAGGGGCAATCAGCCCCAGCATTTT.